The clone carrying this T cell receptor (beta chain) was picked up one time. What it binds is not known. PCR primers comprised 60 Vbeta and 13 Jbeta primers. Sequencing was performed with immunoSEQ multiplex PCR; in TCRdb, only in-frame clones are kept and a portion is missing. The sample shows about 160,000 clones, around four fifths of them seen only once. The sample originates from a study of cytomegalovirus exposure and HLA in healthy donors. Germline V gene lookup returns CDR1 SEHNR and CDR2 FQNEAQ (reference sequence). The length of the CDR3 is 14 residues. Losses at the gene ends were 1 base for V and 6 bases for J; bases not matched to a gene: 2. Findings of the study overall: Testing in vitro showed three CMV-associated chains specific for CMV antigens. In presence/absence analyses, roughly uniform sequencing depth across donors was assumed.

The donors (healthy individuals) were bone marrow donors. The source is a woman in her twenties or thirties in good health and CMV-seronegative. Sequencing used PBMCs. The chain employs TRBV7-9 and TRBJ1-1; the match to TRBD1 covers 10 bases. DNA of the CDR3: TGTGCCAGCAGCTTAGGGACAGGGGGGGCTGAAGCTTTCTTT. The encoded protein is CASSLGTGGAEAFF.